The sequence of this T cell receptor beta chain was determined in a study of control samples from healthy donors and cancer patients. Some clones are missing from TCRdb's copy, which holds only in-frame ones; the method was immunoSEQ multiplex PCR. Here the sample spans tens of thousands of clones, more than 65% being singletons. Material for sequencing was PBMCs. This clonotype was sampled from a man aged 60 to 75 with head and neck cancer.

The CDR3 coding sequence is TGCGCCAGCAGCCGCTTAACGGACAGGGCTGAAGCTTTCTTT. It encodes CASSRLTDRAEAFF. The chain employs TRBV5-1 and TRBJ1-1, with TRBD1 identical over 8 bases. Trimming took 4 bases from V and 6 from J; bases not matched to a gene: 8. The CDR3 has 14 amino acids. The germline V gene encodes CDR1 SGHRS and CDR2 YFSETQ. The full variable domain, in which reference TRBV5-1 and TRBJ1-1 provide the parts outside the CDR3, is KAGVTQTPRYLIKTRGQQVTLSCSPISGHRSVSWYQQTPGQGLQFLFEYFSETQRNKGNFPGRFSGRQFSNSRSEMNVSTLELGDSALYLCASSRLTDRAEAFFGQGTRLTVV.